The present T cell receptor (beta chain) was sequenced within a study of response to subunit inactivated influenza vaccine. TCRdb passed the RT-PCR reads through MiXCR, listing each CDR3 protein once. The sample records roughly 760,000 distinct CDR3 sequences, roughly 20% being singletons. The CDR3 spans 18 residues. Germline V gene data show CDR1 as SGHVS and CDR2 as FNYEAQ. Trimming cost V 1 base and J 4 bases; bases outside gene matches: 9. Whole-study results and caveats: A suggestion made by the authors is that each seasonal influenza vaccination recruits few new T cells.

Remarks on this clonotype: Its cognate antigen is unknown.

The rearrangement links TRBV7-6 to TRBJ2-2, with 10 bases identical to TRBD2. Source: PBMCs from blood, taken about 5 days after vaccination. The clonotype comes from a man aged 45 to 65 who received an inactivated influenza vaccine. The CDR3 sequence: CASSLGPSGGSGTGELFF. In DNA, the CDR3 is TGTGCCAGCAGCTTAGGACCTAGCGGGGGTAGCGGCACCGGGGAGCTGTTTTTT.